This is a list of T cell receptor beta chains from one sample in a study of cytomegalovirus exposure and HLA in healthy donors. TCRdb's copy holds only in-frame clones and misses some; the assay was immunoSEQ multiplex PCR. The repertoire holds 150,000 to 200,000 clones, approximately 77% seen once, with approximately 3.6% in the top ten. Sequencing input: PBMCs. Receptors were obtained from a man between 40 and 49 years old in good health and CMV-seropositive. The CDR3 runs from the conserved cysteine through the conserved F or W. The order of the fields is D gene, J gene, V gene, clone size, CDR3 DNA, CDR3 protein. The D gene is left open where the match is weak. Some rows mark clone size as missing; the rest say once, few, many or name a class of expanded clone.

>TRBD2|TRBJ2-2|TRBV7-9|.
TGTGCCAGCACCTTAGCGGGAGCGGGCGGGGAGCTGTTTTTT
CASTLAGAGGELFF
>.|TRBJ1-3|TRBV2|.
TGTGCCAGCAGTGACCCCCAGGGAAGCGGGTTCTCTGGAAACACCATATATTTT
CASSDPQGSGFSGNTIYF
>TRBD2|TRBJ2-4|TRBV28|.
TGTGCCAGCAGTTTATTTCCTAGCGGGAGGGCCGATGTTTCCAAAAACATTCAGTACTTC
CASSLFPSGRADVSKNIQYF
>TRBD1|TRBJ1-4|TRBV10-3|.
TGTGCCATCAGTGATCTGGGACAGGGTCCTAATGAAAAACTGTTTTTT
CAISDLGQGPNEKLFF
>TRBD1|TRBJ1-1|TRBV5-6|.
TGTGCCAGCAGCATCGGACAGGGGTACACTGAAGCTTTCTTT
CASSIGQGYTEAFF
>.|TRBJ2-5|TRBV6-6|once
TGTGCCAGCAGTGAGGACTGGGCAGAGACCCAGTACTTC
CASSEDWAETQYF
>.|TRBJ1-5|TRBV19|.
TGTGCCAGTAGTTCCATCGGAGGGAACAATCAGCCCCAGCATTTT
CASSSIGGNNQPQHF
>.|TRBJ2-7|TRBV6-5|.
TGTGCCAGCAGTTACTCAGGGAGCTCCTACGAGCAGTACTTC
CASSYSGSSYEQYF
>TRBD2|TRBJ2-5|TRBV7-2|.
TGTGCCAGCAGCTCCCGGGGGGTCCTAGCGGGTGGTGAGACCCAGTACTTC
CASSSRGVLAGGETQYF
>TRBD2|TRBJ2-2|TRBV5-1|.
TGCGCCAGCAGCTCGAGACTAGCGGGGGGGAACACCGGGGAGCTGTTTTTT
CASSSRLAGGNTGELFF
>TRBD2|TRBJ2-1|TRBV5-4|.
TGTGCCAGCAGCTTCCGACTAGCGGGGAACAATGAGCAGTTCTTC
CASSFRLAGNNEQFF
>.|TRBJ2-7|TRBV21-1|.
TGTGCCAGCAGCAAAGTTCCGCGGGAGGGAACCTACGAGCAGTACTTC
CASSKVPREGTYEQYF
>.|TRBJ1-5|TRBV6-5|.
TGTGCCAGCCGATGGGGGCGGAATCAGCCCCAGCATTTT
CASRWGRNQPQHF
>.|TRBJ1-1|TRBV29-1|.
TGCAGCGTTGAAGAGGCAGAAAACACTGAAGCTTTCTTT
CSVEEAENTEAFF
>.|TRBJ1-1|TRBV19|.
TGTGCCAGTAGTCCCTGGACAGACCAGAACACTGAAGCTTTCTTT
CASSPWTDQNTEAFF
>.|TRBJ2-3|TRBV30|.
TGTGCCTGGAGTGGTGGACTATCCCCAGATACGCAGTATTTT
CAWSGGLSPDTQYF
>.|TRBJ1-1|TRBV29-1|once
TGCAGCGTTATGCGGGGGTCTAGCACTGAAGCTTTCTTT
CSVMRGSSTEAFF